Detailed here is one TCR beta chain. Its cognate antigen is unknown. This entry comes from a study of identical twins. Whole-study results and caveats: With monozygotic twins, out-of-frame TCR alpha sharing exceeded what models estimated.

The CDR3 runs 20 residues. V gave up 2 bases and J gave up 4 bases, with 27 bases separating them. CDR1 SNHLY and CDR2 FYNNEI come from the germline V gene. A universal primer site arose from template switching, and cDNA bore unique molecular identifiers. MiXCR was run by TCRdb on the 5' RACE reads, yielding one entry per CDR3 protein. The table has about 1.7 million distinct CDR3 sequences, about 31% seen once; the top ten hold 0.25% to 0.3%. The chain employs TRBV2 and TRBJ1-5; the D gene is possibly TRBD1 (5 bases). This clonotype was sampled from a newborn girl in good health. Sequences were obtained from cord blood. The CDR3 loop is CASSERRYEPRQTLNQPQHF. CDR3 DNA: TGTGCCAGCAGTGAACGGCGATACGAACCAAGACAGACTCTAAATCAGCCCCAGCATTTT.